This T cell receptor (beta chain) was profiled in a study of molecular identifiers for immune sequencing clone quantification. Broader study findings: Effector cells kept over 97% of their molecules in clones above 20 RNA copies, while naive cells kept under 1% there.

Sorting was used to obtain naive CD8 T cells (CD8+CD4-CCR7+CD45RA+). MiXCR was run by TCRdb on the PCR reads, yielding one entry per CDR3 protein. The table has 490,000 or so distinct CDR3 sequences, around 21% seen once. About this clonotype itself: Its antigen is still unknown.

The germline CDR1 and CDR2 sequences are LGHNA and YSLEER. V was pared by 0 bases and J by 9 bases, with 7 bases of the junction left unmatched. This CDR3 is 16 amino acids long. This sequence joins TRBV4-3 and TRBJ1-6; 8 bases agree with TRBD1. The clonotype comes from a human donor in good health. Some libraries in this study had Jurkat cell RNA spiked in. The material sequenced was naive CD8+ T cells from blood, with Jurkat cell RNA spiked in. The sample's subset: FACS-sorted CD8+CD4-CCR7+CD45RA+ naive T cells. CDR3 coding DNA: TGCGCCAGCAGCCAAGATGACAGGGGATTAGGTTCACCCCTCCACTTT. Residues: CASSQDDRGLGSPLHF.